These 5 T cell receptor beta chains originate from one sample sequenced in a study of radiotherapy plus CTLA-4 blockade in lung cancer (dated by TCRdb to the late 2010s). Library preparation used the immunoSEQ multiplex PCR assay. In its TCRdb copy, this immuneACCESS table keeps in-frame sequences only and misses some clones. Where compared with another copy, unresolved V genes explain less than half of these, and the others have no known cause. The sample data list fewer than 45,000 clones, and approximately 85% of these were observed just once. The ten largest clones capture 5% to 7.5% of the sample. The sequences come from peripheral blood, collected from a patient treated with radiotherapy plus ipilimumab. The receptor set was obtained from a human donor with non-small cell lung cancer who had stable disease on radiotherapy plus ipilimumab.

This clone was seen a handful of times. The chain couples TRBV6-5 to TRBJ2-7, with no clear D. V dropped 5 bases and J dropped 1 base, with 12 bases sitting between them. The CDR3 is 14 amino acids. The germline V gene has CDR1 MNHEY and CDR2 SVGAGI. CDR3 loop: CASSVGGRSYEQYF. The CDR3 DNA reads TGTGCCAGCAGTGTAGGTGGCAGGTCCTACGAGCAGTACTTC.

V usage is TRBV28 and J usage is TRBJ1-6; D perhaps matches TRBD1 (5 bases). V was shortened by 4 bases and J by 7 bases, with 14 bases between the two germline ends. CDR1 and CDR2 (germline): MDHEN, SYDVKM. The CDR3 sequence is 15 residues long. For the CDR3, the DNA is TGTGCCAGCAGTTACTCGGCAGGGCGGAATTCACCCCTCCACTTT. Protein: CASSYSAGRNSPLHF.

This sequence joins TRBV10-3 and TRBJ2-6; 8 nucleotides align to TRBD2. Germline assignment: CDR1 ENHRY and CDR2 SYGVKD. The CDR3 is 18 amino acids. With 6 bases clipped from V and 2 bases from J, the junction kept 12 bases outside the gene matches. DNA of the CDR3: TGTGCCATCAGGACCCTCTTACGGGAGGGAACTGGGGCCAACGTCCTGACTTTC. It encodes CAIRTLLREGTGANVLTF.

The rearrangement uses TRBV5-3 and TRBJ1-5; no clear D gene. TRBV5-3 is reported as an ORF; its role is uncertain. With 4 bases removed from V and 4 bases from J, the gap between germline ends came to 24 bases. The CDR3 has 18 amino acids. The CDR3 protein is CARSPARGQREKNQPQHF. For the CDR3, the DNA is TGTGCCAGAAGCCCAGCCCGCGGGCAGCGCGAGAAAAATCAGCCCCAGCATTTT.

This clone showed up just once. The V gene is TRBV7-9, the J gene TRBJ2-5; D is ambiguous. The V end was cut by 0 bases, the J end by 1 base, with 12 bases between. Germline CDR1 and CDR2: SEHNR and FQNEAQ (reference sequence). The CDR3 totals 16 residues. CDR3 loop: CASSLARSTLQETQYF. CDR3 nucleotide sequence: TGTGCCAGCAGCTTAGCGAGGTCGACCCTCCAAGAGACCCAGTACTTC.